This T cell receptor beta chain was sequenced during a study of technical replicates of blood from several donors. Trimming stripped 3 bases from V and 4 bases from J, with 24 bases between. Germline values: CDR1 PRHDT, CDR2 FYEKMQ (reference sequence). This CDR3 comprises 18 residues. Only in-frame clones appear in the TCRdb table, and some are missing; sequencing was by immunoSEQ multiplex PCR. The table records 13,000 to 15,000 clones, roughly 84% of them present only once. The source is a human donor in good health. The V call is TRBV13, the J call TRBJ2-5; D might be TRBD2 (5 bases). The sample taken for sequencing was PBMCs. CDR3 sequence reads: CASSFTPISASRRETQYF. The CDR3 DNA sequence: TGTGCCAGCAGCTTTACCCCGATTAGCGCCTCGCGGCGAGAGACCCAGTACTTC.